This TCR beta chain was documented in a study of cytomegalovirus exposure and HLA in healthy donors. General study points: A few V segments could not be told apart, such as TRBV6-2 and TRBV6-3, and were left out. As was reported, the classifier diagnosed cytomegalovirus status with high specificity and sensitivity.

Looked up from germline, CDR1 is SGHRS and CDR2 is YFSETQ. This CDR3 comprises 13 residues. V was shortened by 4 bases and J by 3 bases, with 11 bases between the two germline ends. PCR used 60 Vbeta primers and 13 Jbeta primers. Original analysis: A later analysis counted about 80 million unique TCR beta chains, 10 million to 12 million shared. Here immunoSEQ multiplex PCR was the method, and the copy in TCRdb shows in-frame clones only, minus some. The DNA gave D and trimming, while V, J and clone size come from that table. The sample consists of 85,000 to 100,000 clones, roughly three quarters of them appearing once. About this clone itself: Its antigen is currently unknown.

The TCR originated in a male donor in good health and CMV-seropositive. The sample comprised PBMCs. The rearrangement joins TRBV5-1 to TRBJ2-7; no definite D call. In nucleotides, the CDR3 is TGCGCCAGCAGCCTACTTGCCAACTACGAGCAGTACTTC. It specifies CASSLLANYEQYF.